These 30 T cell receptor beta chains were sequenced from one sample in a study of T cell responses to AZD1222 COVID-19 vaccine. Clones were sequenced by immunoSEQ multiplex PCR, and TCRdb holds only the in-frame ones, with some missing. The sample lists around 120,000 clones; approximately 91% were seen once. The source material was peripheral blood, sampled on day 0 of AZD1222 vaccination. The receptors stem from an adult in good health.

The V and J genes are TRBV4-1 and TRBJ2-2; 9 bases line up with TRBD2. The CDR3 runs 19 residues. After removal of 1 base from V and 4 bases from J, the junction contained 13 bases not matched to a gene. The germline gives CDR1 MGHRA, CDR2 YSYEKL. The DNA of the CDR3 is TGCGCCAGCAGCCAAGTTACGGGACTAGCTCTCGGCCTCACCGGGGAGCTGTTTTTT. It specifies CASSQVTGLALGLTGELFF.

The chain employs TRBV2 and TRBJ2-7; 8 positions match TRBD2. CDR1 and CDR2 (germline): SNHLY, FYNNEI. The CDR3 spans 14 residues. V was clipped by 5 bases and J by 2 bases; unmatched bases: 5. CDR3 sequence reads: CASSLEREPYEQYF. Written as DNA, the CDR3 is TGTGCCAGCAGTTTGGAGCGGGAGCCCTACGAGCAGTACTTC.

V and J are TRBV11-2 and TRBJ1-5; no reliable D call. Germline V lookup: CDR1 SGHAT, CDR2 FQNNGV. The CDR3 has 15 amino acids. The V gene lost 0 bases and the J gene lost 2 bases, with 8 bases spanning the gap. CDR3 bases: TGTGCCAGCAGCTTAGATGGACTTGGCAATCAGCCCCAGCATTTT. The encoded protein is CASSLDGLGNQPQHF.

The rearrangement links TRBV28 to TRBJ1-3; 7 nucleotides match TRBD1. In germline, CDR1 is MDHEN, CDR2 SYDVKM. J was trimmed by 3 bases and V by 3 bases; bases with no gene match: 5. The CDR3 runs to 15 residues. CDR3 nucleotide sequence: TGTGCCAGCAGTTTCAGGGGGTCTGGTGGAAACACCATATATTTT. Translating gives CASSFRGSGGNTIYF.

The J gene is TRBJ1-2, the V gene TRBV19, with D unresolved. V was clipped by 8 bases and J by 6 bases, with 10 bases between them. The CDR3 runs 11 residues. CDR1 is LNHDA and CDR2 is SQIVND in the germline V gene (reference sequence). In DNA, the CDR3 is TGTGCCAGTCGGAGGGAAGATGGCTACACCTTC. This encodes CASRREDGYTF. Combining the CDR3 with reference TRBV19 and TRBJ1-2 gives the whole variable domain DGGITQSPKYLFRKEGQNVTLSCEQNLNHDAMYWYRQDPGQGLRLIYYSQIVNDFQKGDIAEGYSVSREKKESFPLTVTSAQKNPTAFYLCASRREDGYTFGSGTRLTVV.

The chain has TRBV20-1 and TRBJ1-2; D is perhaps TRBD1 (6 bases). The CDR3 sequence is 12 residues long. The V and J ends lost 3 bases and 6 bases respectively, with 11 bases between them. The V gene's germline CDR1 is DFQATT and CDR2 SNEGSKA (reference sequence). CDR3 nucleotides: TGCAGTGCTAGTTTCAGGGGCAATGGCTACACCTTC. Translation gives CSASFRGNGYTF.

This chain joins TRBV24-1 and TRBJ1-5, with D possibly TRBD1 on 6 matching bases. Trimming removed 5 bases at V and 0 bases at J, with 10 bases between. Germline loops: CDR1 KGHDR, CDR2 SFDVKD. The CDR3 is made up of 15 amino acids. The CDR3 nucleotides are TGTGCCACCAGTGGGCGGACAGATAGCAATCAGCCCCAGCATTTT. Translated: CATSGRTDSNQPQHF.

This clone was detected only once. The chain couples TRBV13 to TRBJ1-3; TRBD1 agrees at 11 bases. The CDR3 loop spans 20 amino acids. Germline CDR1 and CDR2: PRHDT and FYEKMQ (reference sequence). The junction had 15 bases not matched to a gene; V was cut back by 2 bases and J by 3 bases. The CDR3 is CASSLSLRSGQGADGNTIYF. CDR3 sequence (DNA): TGTGCCAGCAGCTTAAGTTTACGAAGCGGACAGGGGGCGGATGGAAACACCATATATTTT.

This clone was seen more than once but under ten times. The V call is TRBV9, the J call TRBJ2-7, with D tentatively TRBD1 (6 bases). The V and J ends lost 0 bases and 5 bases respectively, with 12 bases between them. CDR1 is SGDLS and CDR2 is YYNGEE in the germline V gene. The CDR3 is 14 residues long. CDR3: CASSVAGTSNEQYF. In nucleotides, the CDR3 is TGTGCCAGCAGCGTAGCCGGGACAAGCAACGAGCAGTACTTC. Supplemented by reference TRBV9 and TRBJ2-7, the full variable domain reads DSGVTQTPKHLITATGQRVTLRCSPRSGDLSVYWYQQSLDQGLQFLIQYYNGEERAKGNILERFSAQQFPDLHSELNLSSLELGDSALYFCASSVAGTSNEQYFGPGTRLTVT.

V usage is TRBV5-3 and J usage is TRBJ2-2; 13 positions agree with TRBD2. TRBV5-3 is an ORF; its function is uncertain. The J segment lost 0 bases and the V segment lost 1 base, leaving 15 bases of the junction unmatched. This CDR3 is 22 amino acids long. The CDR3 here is CARSLRLGLAGAGQSNTGELFF. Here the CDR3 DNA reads TGTGCCAGAAGCTTGAGGTTAGGACTAGCGGGAGCCGGACAATCGAACACCGGGGAGCTGTTTTTT.

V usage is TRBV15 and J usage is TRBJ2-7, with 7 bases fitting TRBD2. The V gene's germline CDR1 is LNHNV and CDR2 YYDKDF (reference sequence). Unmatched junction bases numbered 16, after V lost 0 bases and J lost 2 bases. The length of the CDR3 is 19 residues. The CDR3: CATSRDSRSLQRGAYEQYF. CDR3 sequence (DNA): TGTGCCACCAGCAGAGATAGTAGGTCACTCCAGCGGGGAGCCTACGAGCAGTACTTC. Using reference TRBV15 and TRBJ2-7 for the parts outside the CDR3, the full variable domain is DAMVIQNPRYQVTQFGKPVTLSCSQTLNHNVMYWYQQKSSQAPKLLFHYYDKDFNNEADTPDNFQSRRPNTSFCFLDIRSPGLGDTAMYLCATSRDSRSLQRGAYEQYFGPGTRLTVT.

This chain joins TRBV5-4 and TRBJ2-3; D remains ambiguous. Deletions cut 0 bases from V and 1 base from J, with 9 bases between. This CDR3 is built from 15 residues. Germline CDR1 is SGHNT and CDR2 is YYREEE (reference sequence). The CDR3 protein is CASSLAERGTDTQYF. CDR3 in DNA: TGTGCCAGCAGCTTGGCGGAACGGGGCACAGATACGCAGTATTTT.

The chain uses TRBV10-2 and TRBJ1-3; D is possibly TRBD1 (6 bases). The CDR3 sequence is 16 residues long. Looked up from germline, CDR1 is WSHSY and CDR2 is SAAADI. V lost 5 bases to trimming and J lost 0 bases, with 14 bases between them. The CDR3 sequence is CASSTRTDYSGNTIYF. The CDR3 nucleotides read TGCGCCAGCAGTACCCGGACAGACTACTCTGGAAACACCATATATTTT.

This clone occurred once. As DNA, the CDR3 is TGTGCCAGCCGCATTGAGGACAGTCCATTTGAAAAACTGTTTTTT. Protein: CASRIEDSPFEKLFF. The V and J genes are TRBV6-5 and TRBJ1-4; D is perhaps TRBD1 (6 bases). V gave up 8 bases and J gave up 7 bases, with 20 bases separating them. This CDR3 is 15 amino acids long. Per the germline V gene, CDR1 is MNHEY and CDR2 is SVGAGI.

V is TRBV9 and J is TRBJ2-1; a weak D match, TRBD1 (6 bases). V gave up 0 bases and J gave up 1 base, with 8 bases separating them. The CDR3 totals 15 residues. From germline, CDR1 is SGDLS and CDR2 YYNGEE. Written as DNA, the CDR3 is TGTGCCAGCAGCGTAGAAGGGACATCCTACAATGAGCAGTTCTTC. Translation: CASSVEGTSYNEQFF.

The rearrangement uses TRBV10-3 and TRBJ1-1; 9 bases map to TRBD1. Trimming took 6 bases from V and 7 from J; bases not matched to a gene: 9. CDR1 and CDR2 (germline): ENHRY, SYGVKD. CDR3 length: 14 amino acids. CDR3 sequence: CAIRVGQGPGEAFF. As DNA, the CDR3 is TGTGCCATCAGAGTTGGACAGGGGCCAGGTGAAGCTTTCTTT.

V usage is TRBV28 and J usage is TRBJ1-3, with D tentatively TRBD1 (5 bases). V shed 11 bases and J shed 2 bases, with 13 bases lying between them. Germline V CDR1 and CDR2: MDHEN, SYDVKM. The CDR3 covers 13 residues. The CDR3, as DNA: TGTGCCGGGAGTGGGGGGACTGGAAACACCATATATTTT. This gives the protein CAGSGGTGNTIYF.

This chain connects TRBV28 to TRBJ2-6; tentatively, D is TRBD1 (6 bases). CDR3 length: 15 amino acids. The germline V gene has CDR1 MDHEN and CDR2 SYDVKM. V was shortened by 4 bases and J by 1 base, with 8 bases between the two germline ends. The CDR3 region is CASSSTGSGANVLTF. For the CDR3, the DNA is TGTGCCAGCAGTTCCACAGGGTCTGGGGCCAACGTCCTGACTTTC.

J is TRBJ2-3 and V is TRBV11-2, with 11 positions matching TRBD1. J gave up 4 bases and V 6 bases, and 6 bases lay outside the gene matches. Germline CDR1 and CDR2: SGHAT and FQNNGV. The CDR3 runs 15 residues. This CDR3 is CASRMDRGRADTQYF. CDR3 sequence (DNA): TGTGCCAGCAGGATGGACAGGGGGCGCGCAGATACGCAGTATTTT.

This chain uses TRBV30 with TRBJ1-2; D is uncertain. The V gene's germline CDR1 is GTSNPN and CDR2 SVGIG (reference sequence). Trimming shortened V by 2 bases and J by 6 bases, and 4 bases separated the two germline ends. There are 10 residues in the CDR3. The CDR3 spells CAWSQNGYTF. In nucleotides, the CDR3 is TGTGCCTGGAGTCAGAATGGCTACACCTTC.

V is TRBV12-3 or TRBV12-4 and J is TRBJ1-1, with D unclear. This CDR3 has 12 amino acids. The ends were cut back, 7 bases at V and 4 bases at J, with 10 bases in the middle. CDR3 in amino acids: CASTLPGTEAFF. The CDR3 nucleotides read TGTGCCAGCACCCTACCGGGCACTGAAGCTTTCTTT.

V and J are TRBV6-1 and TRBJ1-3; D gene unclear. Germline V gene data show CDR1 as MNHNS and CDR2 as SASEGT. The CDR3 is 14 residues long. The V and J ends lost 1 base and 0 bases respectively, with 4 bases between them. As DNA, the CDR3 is TGTGCCAGCAGTGAAGGGGTCTCTGGAAACACCATATATTTT. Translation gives CASSEGVSGNTIYF.

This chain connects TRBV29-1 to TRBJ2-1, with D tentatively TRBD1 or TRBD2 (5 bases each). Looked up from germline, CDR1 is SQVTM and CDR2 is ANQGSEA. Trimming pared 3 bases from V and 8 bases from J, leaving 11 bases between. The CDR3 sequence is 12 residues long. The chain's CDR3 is CSVDRGRDEQFF. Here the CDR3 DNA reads TGCAGCGTTGACCGGGGCCGCGATGAGCAGTTCTTC.

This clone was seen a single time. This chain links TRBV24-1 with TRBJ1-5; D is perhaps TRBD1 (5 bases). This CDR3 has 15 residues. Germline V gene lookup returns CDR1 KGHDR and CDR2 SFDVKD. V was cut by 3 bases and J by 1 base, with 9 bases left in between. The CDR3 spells CATSDHGGSNQPQHF. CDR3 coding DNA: TGTGCCACCAGTGATCATGGGGGGAGCAATCAGCCCCAGCATTTT.

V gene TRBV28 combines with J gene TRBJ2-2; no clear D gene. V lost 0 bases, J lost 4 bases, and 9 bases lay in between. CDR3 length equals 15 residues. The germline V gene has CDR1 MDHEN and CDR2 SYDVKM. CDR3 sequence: CASSLWGYATGELFF. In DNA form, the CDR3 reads TGTGCCAGCAGTTTATGGGGGTACGCCACCGGGGAGCTGTTTTTT.

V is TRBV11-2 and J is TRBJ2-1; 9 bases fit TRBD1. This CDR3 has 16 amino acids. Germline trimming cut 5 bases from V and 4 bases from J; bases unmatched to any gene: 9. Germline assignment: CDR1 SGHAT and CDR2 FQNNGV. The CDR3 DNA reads TGTGCCAGCAGCGTCACCGGGACAGGGACTTACAATGAGCAGTTCTTC. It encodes CASSVTGTGTYNEQFF.

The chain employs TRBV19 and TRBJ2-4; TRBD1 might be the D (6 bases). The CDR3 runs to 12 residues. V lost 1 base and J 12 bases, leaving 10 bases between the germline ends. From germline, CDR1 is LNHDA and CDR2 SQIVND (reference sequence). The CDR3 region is CASSIVGGGQYF. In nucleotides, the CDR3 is TGTGCCAGTAGTATAGTAGGGGGTGGTCAGTACTTC.

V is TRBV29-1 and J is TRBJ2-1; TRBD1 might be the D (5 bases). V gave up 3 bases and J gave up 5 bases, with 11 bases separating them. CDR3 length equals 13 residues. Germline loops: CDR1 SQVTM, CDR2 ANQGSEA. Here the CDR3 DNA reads TGCAGCGTTGAGTCAGGGTGGGACAATGAGCAGTTCTTC. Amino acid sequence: CSVESGWDNEQFF.

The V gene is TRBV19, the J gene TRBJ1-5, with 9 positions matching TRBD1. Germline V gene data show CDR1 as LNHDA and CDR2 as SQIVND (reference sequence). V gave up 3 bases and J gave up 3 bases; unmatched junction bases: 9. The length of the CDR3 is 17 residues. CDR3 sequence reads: CASSIGGGTGNNQPQHF. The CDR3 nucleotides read TGTGCCAGTAGTATTGGGGGCGGGACAGGGAACAATCAGCCCCAGCATTTT.

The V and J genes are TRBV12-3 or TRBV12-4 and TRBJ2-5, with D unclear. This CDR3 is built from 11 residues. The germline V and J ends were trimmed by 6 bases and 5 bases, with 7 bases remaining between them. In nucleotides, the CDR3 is TGTGCCAGCAGATTACAGGAGACCCAGTACTTC. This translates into CASRLQETQYF.